This T cell receptor (beta chain) was profiled in a study of T-cell memory formation after mild COVID-19. 5'RACE with constant-segment primers yielded barcoded, UMI-tagged TCR alpha and TCR beta cDNA libraries. MiXCR, run by TCRdb on the 5' RACE reads, gives a single entry per CDR3 protein. The data show around 150,000 distinct CDR3 sequences, roughly 15% seen once. The CDR3 totals 15 residues. V was trimmed by 4 bases and J by 1 base, leaving 12 bases between them. In germline, CDR1 is SGDLS, CDR2 YYNGEE. Study results and limitations: Nothing confirmed that second-wave clones peaking on day 37 were specific for SARS-CoV-2. Contracting CD4+ clones were located mainly in CM and EM, and CD8+ clones in EMRA.

With respect to this clonotype: Its antigen is currently unknown.

This chain connects TRBV9 to TRBJ2-1; weak D call: TRBD2 (6 bases). This clonotype was obtained from an adult woman who had mild COVID-19 (a few samples of this study predate the infection). Cell type and time point are not known. The specimen was PBMCs or a T cell subset sorted from them (not recorded which). In DNA form, the CDR3 reads TGTGCCAGCAGCCCAGCGGGTCCGTCCTACAATGAGCAGTTCTTC. This codes for CASSPAGPSYNEQFF.